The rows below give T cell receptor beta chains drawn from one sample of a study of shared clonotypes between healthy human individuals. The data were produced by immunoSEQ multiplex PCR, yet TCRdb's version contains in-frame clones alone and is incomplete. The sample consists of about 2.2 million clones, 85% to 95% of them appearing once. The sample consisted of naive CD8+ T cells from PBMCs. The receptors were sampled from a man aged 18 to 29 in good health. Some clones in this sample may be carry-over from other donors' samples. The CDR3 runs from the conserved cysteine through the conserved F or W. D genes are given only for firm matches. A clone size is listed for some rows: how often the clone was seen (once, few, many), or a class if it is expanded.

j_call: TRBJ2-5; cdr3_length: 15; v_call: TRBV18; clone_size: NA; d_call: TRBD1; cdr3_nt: TGTGCCAGCTCACCTACCTCACAGGGGAAAGAGACCCAGTACTTC; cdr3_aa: CASSPTSQGKETQYF
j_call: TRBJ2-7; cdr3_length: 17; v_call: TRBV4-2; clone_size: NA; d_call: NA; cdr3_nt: TGTGCCAGCAGCCAAGAGTTCGGAAGGGGGATTACCTACGAGCAGTACTTC; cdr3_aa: CASSQEFGRGITYEQYF
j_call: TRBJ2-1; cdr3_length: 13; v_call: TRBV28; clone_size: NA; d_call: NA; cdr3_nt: TGTGCCAGCAGTTGGGGGTGGGCGGAACGGGAGTTCTTC; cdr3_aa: CASSWGWAEREFF
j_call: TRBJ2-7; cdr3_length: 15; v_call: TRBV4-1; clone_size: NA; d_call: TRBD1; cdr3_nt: TGCGCCAGCAGCCAACGACAGGGGATGGGCTACGAGCAGTACTTC; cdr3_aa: CASSQRQGMGYEQYF
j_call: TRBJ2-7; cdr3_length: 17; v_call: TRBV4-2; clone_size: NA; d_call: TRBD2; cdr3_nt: TGTGCCAGCAGCCAAGGTCTAGCGGCAGATATAGAATCCGAGCAGTACTTC; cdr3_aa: CASSQGLAADIESEQYF
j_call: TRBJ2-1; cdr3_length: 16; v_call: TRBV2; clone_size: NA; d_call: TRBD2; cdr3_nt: TGTGCCAGCAGAGGGCCTCGGGGGGGCCCCTACAATGAGCAGTTCTTC; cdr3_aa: CASRGPRGGPYNEQFF
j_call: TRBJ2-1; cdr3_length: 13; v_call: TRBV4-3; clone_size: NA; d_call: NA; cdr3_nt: TGCGCCAGCAGCCCGATCGGTGAGAATGAGCAGTTCTTC; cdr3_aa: CASSPIGENEQFF
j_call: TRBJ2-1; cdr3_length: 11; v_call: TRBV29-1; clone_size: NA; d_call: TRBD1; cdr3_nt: TGCAGCGTAACAGGGGTCAATGAGCAGTTCTTC; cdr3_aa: CSVTGVNEQFF
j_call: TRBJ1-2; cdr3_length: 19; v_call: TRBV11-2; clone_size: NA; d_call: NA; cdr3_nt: TGTGCCAGCAGCTTAGTCGACAGACAGCCAATCTCAGGCGACTATGGCTACACCTTC; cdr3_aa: CASSLVDRQPISGDYGYTF
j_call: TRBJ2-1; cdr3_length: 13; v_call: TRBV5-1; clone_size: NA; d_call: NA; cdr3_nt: TGCGCCAGCAGCTTGGACCCACGGAATGAGCAGTTCTTC; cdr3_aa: CASSLDPRNEQFF
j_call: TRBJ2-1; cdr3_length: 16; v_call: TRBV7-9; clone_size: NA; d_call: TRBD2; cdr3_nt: TGTGCCAGCAGCGGGACTAGCGGAAGCTCCTACAATGAGCAGTTCTTC; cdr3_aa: CASSGTSGSSYNEQFF
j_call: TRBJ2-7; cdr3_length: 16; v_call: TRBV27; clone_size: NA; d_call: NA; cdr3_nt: TGTGCCAGCAGTTTAGCCGGGACTCTCTACTCCTACGAGCAGTACTTC; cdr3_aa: CASSLAGTLYSYEQYF
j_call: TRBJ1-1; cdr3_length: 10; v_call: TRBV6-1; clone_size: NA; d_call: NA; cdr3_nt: TGTGCCAGCGCTGACACTGAAGCTTTCTTT; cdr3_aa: CASADTEAFF
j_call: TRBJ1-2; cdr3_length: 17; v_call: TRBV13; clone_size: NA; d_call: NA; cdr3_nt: TGTGCCAGCAGCTCCTTCCTCGGACGGGTCGGTGGCTATGGCTACACCTTC; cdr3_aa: CASSSFLGRVGGYGYTF
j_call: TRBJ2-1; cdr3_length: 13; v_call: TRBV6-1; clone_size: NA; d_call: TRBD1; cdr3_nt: TGTGCCAGCAGGGGGACAGGGGACAATGAGCAGTTCTTC; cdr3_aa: CASRGTGDNEQFF
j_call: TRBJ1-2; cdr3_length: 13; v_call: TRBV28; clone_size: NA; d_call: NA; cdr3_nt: TGTGCCAGCAGTTTAGGAGTAATCTATGGCTACACCTTC; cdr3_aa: CASSLGVIYGYTF
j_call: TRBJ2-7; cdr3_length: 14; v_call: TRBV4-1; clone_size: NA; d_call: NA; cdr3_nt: TGCGCCAGCAGCCAAGAACCCGGCCTCGGGGAGCAGTACTTC; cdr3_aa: CASSQEPGLGEQYF
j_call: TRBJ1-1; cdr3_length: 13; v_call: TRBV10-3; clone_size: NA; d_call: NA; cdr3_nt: TGTGCCATCAGTGAGTCTCAGGGTAGGGAAGCTTTCTTT; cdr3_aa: CAISESQGREAFF
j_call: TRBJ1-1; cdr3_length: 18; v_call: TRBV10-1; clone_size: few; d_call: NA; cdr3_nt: TGCGCCAGCAGTGAGTCTTCGGAATTGACAGCCTTCAACACTGAAGCTTTCTTT; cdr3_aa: CASSESSELTAFNTEAFF
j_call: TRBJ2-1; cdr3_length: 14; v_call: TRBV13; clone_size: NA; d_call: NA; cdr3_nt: TGTGCCAGCAGCCCCCAGCCGAAGTACAATGAGCAGTTCTTC; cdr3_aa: CASSPQPKYNEQFF
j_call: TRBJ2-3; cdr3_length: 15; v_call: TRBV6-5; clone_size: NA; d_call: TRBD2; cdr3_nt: TGTGCCAGCAGTTATTATAGCGGGAGGACAGATACGCAGTATTTT; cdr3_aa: CASSYYSGRTDTQYF
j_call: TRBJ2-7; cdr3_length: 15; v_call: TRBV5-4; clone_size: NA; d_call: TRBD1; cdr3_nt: TGTGCCAGCAGCCAGCCGGGACAGGGGACCTACGAGCAGTACTTC; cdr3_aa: CASSQPGQGTYEQYF
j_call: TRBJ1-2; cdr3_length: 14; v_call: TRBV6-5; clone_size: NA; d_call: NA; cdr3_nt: TGTGCCAGCAGTTACGGCGCAGGCCAGTGGGGCTACACCTTC; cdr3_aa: CASSYGAGQWGYTF
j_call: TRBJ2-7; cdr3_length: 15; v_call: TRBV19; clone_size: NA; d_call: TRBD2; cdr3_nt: TGTGCCAGTAGTATAAGCCCGGGAGGGCCTGGGGAGCAGTACTTC; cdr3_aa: CASSISPGGPGEQYF
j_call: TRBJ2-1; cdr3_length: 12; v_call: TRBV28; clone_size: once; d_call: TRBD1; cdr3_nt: TGTGCCAGCTGGACAGGGGGCAGTGAGCAGTTCTTC; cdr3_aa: CASWTGGSEQFF
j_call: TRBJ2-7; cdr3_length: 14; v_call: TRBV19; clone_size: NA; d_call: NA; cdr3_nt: TGTGCCAGTAGTATTTCCAGCGACTCCTACGAGCAGTACTTC; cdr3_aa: CASSISSDSYEQYF
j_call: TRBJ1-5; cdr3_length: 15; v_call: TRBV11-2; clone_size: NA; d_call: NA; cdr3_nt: TGTGCCAGCAGCTTAGGGGCAGGCCGCAATCAGCCCCAGCATTTT; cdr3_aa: CASSLGAGRNQPQHF
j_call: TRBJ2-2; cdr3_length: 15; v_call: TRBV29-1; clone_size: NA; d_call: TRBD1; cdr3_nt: TGCAGCGTTGTTTCGTCGACAGGGGGGCCCGGGGAGCTGTTTTTT; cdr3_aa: CSVVSSTGGPGELFF
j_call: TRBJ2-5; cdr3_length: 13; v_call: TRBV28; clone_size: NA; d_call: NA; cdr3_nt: TGTGCCAGCAGTCGGGTCATGGAGGAGACCCAGTACTTC; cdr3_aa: CASSRVMEETQYF
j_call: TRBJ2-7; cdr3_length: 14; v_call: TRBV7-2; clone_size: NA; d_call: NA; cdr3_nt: TGTGCCAGCAGCGTAACAACGGGGTCCTACGAGCAGTACTTC; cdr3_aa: CASSVTTGSYEQYF
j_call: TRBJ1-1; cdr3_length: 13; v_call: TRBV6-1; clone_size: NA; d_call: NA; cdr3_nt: TGTGCCAGCACGCTAAGGGGGAACACTGAAGCTTTCTTT; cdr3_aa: CASTLRGNTEAFF
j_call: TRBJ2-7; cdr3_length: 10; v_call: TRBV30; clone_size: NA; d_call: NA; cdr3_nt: TGTGCCTGGTCAGGGTCCGAGCAGTACTTC; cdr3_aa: CAWSGSEQYF
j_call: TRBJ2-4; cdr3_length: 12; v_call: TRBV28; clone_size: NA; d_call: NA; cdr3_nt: TGTGCCAGCAGTGCTCCATCAAACATTCAGTACTTC; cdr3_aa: CASSAPSNIQYF
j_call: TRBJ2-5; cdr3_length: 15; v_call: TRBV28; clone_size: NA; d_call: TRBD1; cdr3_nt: TGTGCCAGCAGTAAGGACAGGGGGAGGGAGGAGACCCAGTACTTC; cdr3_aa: CASSKDRGREETQYF
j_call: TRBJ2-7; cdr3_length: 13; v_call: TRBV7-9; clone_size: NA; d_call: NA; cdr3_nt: TGTGCCAGCAGCTTAGCTGGTGTGCGTGAGCAGTACTTC; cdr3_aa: CASSLAGVREQYF
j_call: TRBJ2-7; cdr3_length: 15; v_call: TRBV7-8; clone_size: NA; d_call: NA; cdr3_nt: TGTGCCAGCAGCCCGGTCAGGGGTCAAACCTACGAGCAGTACTTC; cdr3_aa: CASSPVRGQTYEQYF
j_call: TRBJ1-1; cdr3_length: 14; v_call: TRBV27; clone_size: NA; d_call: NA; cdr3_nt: TGTGCCAGCAGTTTTTCAGTGCGGAACACTGAAGCTTTCTTT; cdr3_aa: CASSFSVRNTEAFF